This TCR beta chain was documented in a study of blood T cell repertoires in COVID-19. Study background: Both acute and convalescent COVID-19 samples were obtained from the United States, Italy and Spain.

The CDR3 extends over 17 amino acids. CDR1 KGHSH and CDR2 LQKENI come from the germline V gene. V shed 4 bases and J 4 bases; nucleotides not matched to a gene: 12. In the authors' methods: Amplification of reference gene primers was used by the study to estimate nucleated cell counts. The method was immunoSEQ multiplex PCR; TCRdb's version includes in-frame clones alone and lacks a portion of them. Clone size and V and J calls were adopted from that table, with D and trimming inferred from the DNA. The profile shows 95,000 to 110,000 clones, roughly nine tenths of them singletons. The receptor's source is a human donor in a cohort sampled during active COVID-19. V and J are TRBV18 and TRBJ1-2; TRBD1 matches at 10 bases. Sequencing used peripheral blood. The CDR3 is CASSRVGQGVAPYGYTF. The CDR3 DNA is TGTGCCAGCTCACGGGTCGGACAGGGGGTGGCTCCCTATGGCTACACCTTC.